This TCR beta chain was identified during a study of identical twins. This clonotype has a handful of counts. Antigen: not known. In germline, CDR1 is SGHTS, CDR2 YDEGEE. This CDR3 region has 11 residues. V was trimmed by 5 bases and J by 6 bases, leaving 9 bases between them. General observations from the study: A lower insertion count was a feature of abundant cord blood beta clonotypes, with no such feature in memory repertoires. Out-of-frame alpha sequences shared by twins showed excess low generation probability.

Each CDR3 protein is one row after TCRdb ran MiXCR on the 5' RACE reads. This table has 640,000 or so distinct CDR3 sequences, 6% to 6.5% appearing once. The sequenced sample was naive T cells sorted from blood. This chain uses TRBV5-8 with TRBJ2-7; the D is unclear. The sequence was collected from a man in his late teens or twenties in good health. CDR3: CASSSRPEQYF. The CDR3 region has the DNA TGTGCCAGCAGTTCCAGACCCGAGCAGTACTTC.